This TCR beta chain was observed in a study of cytomegalovirus exposure and HLA in healthy donors. Primers included in the PCR were 60 Vbeta and 13 Jbeta primers. Original methodology: Later, an analysis found about 80 million unique TCR beta chains, and roughly 10 million of these were shared. Clones were read by immunoSEQ multiplex PCR, and TCRdb kept only the in-frame ones, dropping some. From that table come the V and J calls and clone size; the DNA was used to work out D and trimming. The repertoire holds 150,000 to 180,000 clones, 75% to 85% seen once, with over 5% in the top ten. The specimen was PBMCs. The clonotype comes from a woman aged 40 to 55 in good health and CMV-seropositive.

CDR3: CAWSGSTAASNQPQHF. The CDR3 DNA follows: TGTGCCTGGAGTGGATCGACGGCGGCCAGCAATCAGCCCCAGCATTTT. The rearrangement joins TRBV30 to TRBJ1-5; D unclear. The CDR3 loop spans 16 amino acids. Germline assignment: CDR1 GTSNPN and CDR2 SVGIG (reference sequence). Between the trimmed V and J ends, which lost 1 base and 1 base, there was a span of 14 bases.